These 12 T cell receptor beta chains were sequenced from one sample in a study of Ad26.COV2.S vaccination and SARS-CoV-2 variants. Treatment noted: roughly 20 received Ad26.COV2.S at low or high dose, single or two shots; 5 received placebo; per-sample allocation not given. Sampling happened 63 days after the first vaccine or placebo injection. The assay was immunoSEQ multiplex PCR, and TCRdb's table has in-frame clones only and misses some. The sample shows roughly 300,000 clones, about 89% of them seen only once. This material consisted of peripheral blood, taken in a trial of Ad26.COV2.S vaccine versus placebo. The receptors originated from a person between 18 and 59 years old who received the Ad26.COV2.S COVID-19 vaccine or a placebo.

This clone was recorded once. In the same sample, other DNA sequences code for this CDR3. The chain couples TRBV20-1 to TRBJ1-5; TRBD1 matches at 8 bases. The length of the CDR3 is 15 residues. Germline V gene sequence: CDR1 DFQATT, CDR2 SNEGSKA (reference sequence). V lost 3 bases to trimming and J lost 3 bases; unmatched junction nucleotides: 7. The CDR3 region has the DNA TGCAGTGCTAGTCCCGGGACAGGATTCAATCAGCCCCAGCATTTT. Its protein is CSASPGTGFNQPQHF.

This CDR3 reads CASSHPQADTGELFF. The CDR3, as DNA: TGTGCCAGCAGCCATCCCCAGGCGGACACCGGGGAGCTGTTTTTT. The chain carries TRBV4-2 and TRBJ2-2, with D hard to call. This CDR3 is 15 amino acids long. V was shortened by 3 bases and J by 3 bases, with 11 bases between the two germline ends. The germline V gene has CDR1 LGHNA and CDR2 YNFKEQ.

This clone was picked up one time. The V gene is TRBV2, the J gene TRBJ2-2, with D possibly being TRBD1 (6 bases). The CDR3 covers 13 residues. Trimming left V 5 bases short and J 4 bases short, with 8 bases between. Germline-derived CDR1 and CDR2 are SNHLY and FYNNEI. The CDR3 spells CASSSDSTGELFF. The CDR3, as DNA: TGTGCCAGCAGTTCGGACAGCACCGGGGAGCTGTTTTTT.

This chain joins TRBV9 and TRBJ2-7; TRBD2 is a possible D gene (6 bases). Trimming left V 0 bases short and J 7 bases short, with 20 bases between. The CDR3 spans 16 residues. CDR1 and CDR2 (germline): SGDLS, YYNGEE. CDR3 region: CASSVEGTSGVREQYF. CDR3 in DNA: TGTGCCAGCAGCGTAGAGGGGACTTCGGGGGTGCGGGAGCAGTACTTC. Using reference TRBV9 and TRBJ2-7 for the parts outside the CDR3, the full variable domain is DSGVTQTPKHLITATGQRVTLRCSPRSGDLSVYWYQQSLDQGLQFLIQYYNGEERAKGNILERFSAQQFPDLHSELNLSSLELGDSALYFCASSVEGTSGVREQYFGPGTRLTVT.

The chain couples TRBV15 to TRBJ2-7; 7 bases fit TRBD1. Unmatched junction bases numbered 2, after V lost 0 bases and J lost 3 bases. Germline values: CDR1 LNHNV, CDR2 YYDKDF (reference sequence). The CDR3 is made up of 14 amino acids. The CDR3 DNA is TGTGCCACCAGCAGAGATCCAGGGGGCTACGAGCAGTACTTC. It translates to CATSRDPGGYEQYF.

The gene calls are TRBV12-5 and TRBJ1-5; D not resolved. V lost 1 base and J 0 bases, leaving 10 bases between the germline ends. Germline V gene sequence: CDR1 LGHNT, CDR2 FRNRAP. There are 16 residues in the CDR3. The CDR3 is CASGLAIGYSNQPQHF. CDR3 nucleotides: TGTGCTAGTGGTTTGGCTATCGGATATAGCAATCAGCCCCAGCATTTT. Supplemented by reference TRBV12-5 and TRBJ1-5, the full variable domain reads DARVTQTPRHKVTEMGQEVTMRCQPILGHNTVFWYRQTMMQGLELLAYFRNRAPLDDSGMPKDRFSAEMPDATLATLKIQPSEPRDSAVYFCASGLAIGYSNQPQHFGDGTRLSIL.

Only a few counts were recorded for this clone. The chain is built from TRBV6-4 and TRBJ2-3; 10 nucleotides align to TRBD1. V gave up 2 bases and J gave up 1 base; unmatched junction bases: 0. Germline CDR1 is MRHNA and CDR2 is SNTAGT. The CDR3 spans 15 residues. The DNA for the CDR3 is TGTGCCAGCAGTGACGGGACAGGGGGCACAGATACGCAGTATTTT. This sequence encodes CASSDGTGGTDTQYF.

Concerning this clone itself: The sample has other DNA sequences that encode this CDR3 too. This rearrangement joins TRBV7-9 to TRBJ2-3; no clear D. V lost 1 base and J lost 0, with 8 bases in between. The CDR3 has 15 residues. Germline CDR1 reads SEHNR; CDR2 reads FQNEAQ (reference sequence). This CDR3 is CASSLGTASTDTQYF. In DNA, the CDR3 is TGTGCCAGCAGCTTAGGTACAGCTAGCACAGATACGCAGTATTTT. Filled out from reference TRBV7-9 and TRBJ2-3, the complete variable domain reads DTGVSQNPRHKITKRGQNVTFRCDPISEHNRLYWYRQTLGQGPEFLTYFQNEAQLEKSRLLSDRFSAERPKGSFSTLEIQRTEQGDSAMYLCASSLGTASTDTQYFGPGTRLTVL.

V usage is TRBV19 and J usage is TRBJ2-1, with D uncertain. CDR3 size: 18 residues. V was trimmed by 1 base and J by 4 bases, leaving 20 bases between them. CDR1 is LNHDA, CDR2 SQIVND, per germline (reference sequence). The CDR3 protein is CASSIGGSLIRAYNEQFF. CDR3 nucleotide sequence: TGTGCCAGTAGTATAGGGGGTTCGTTAATACGAGCATACAATGAGCAGTTCTTC.

This clone was seen a handful of times. The gene calls are TRBV5-1 and TRBJ2-7, with 8 positions matching TRBD2. J gave up 7 bases and V 1 base, and 4 bases lay outside the gene matches. The CDR3 spans 13 residues. The germline V gene encodes CDR1 SGHRS and CDR2 YFSETQ. Here the CDR3 reads CASSLNAGGEQYF. In DNA, the CDR3 is TGCGCCAGCAGCTTGAACGCGGGGGGAGAGCAGTACTTC.

The rearrangement links TRBV5-6 to TRBJ2-5; D remains ambiguous. V was trimmed by 2 bases and J by 7 bases, leaving 18 bases between them. The CDR3 is 15 residues long. Germline V gene sequence: CDR1 SGHDT, CDR2 YYEEEE. The CDR3 sequence is CASSFSAGLWGTQYF. Here the CDR3 DNA reads TGTGCCAGCAGCTTTTCGGCCGGCCTTTGGGGGACCCAGTACTTC.

The chain links TRBV11-3 to TRBJ2-7; D gene ambiguous. The CDR3 contains 14 residues. Germline values: CDR1 SGHNT, CDR2 YENEEA. Deletions cut 2 bases from V and 4 bases from J, with 12 bases between. The CDR3: CASSLPSREYEQYF. CDR3 DNA sequence: TGTGCCAGCAGCTTACCTTCAAGGGAATACGAGCAGTACTTC.